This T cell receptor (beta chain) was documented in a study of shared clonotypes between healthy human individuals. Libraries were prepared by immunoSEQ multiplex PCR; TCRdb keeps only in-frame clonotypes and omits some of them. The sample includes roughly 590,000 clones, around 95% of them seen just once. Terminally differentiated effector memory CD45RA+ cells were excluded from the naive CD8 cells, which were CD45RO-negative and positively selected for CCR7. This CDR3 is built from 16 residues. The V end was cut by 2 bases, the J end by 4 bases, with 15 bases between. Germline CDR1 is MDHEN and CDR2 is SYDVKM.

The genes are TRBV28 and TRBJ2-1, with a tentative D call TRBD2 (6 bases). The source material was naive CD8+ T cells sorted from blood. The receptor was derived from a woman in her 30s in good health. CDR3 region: CASSLSGGDFYNEQFF. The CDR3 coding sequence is TGTGCCAGCAGTTTAAGCGGCGGGGACTTTTACAATGAGCAGTTCTTC. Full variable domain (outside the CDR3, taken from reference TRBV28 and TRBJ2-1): DVKVTQSSRYLVKRTGEKVFLECVQDMDHENMFWYRQDPGLGLRLIYFSYDVKMKEKGDIPEGYSVSREKKERFSLILESASTNQTSMYLCASSLSGGDFYNEQFFGPGTRLTVL.